This TCR beta chain was retrieved from a study of cytomegalovirus exposure and HLA in healthy donors. Findings of the study overall: V- and J-gene trimming in TCR beta was tied to a missense DCLRE1C variant by an analysis performed later. Earlier findings revealed that most TCR beta V segments proved productive either about 87% or about 30% of the time.

Germline CDR1 and CDR2: KGHSH and LQKENI. The CDR3 covers 16 residues. The V gene end was trimmed by 3 bases and the J gene end by 2 bases; junction bases not matched to a gene: 5. PCR was performed using 60 Vbeta and 13 Jbeta primers. Assay: immunoSEQ multiplex PCR; the TCRdb copy retains only in-frame clones and omits some. This table holds 150,000 or so clones, 75% found once. Turning to this clone: Its antigen is unknown.

The receptor was derived from a man aged 40-50 years in good health and CMV-seronegative. The gene calls are TRBV18 and TRBJ2-2; 8 bases align to TRBD1. Specimen: PBMCs. The CDR3 loop is CASSPGQGINTGELFF. In DNA form, the CDR3 reads TGTGCCAGCTCACCCGGACAGGGTATCAACACCGGGGAGCTGTTTTTT.